This T cell receptor beta chain originates from a study of T cells after yellow fever vaccination. Study-level background: Fractions containing few cells were prepared with SMART-Seq v4 Ultra Low Input. Study outcomes and limitations: Among all clonotypes, a small share was observed in both CD4 and CD8 compartments. Researchers report a weaker secondary response that nonetheless peaked faster, day 5 versus 15.

UMIs and a universal primer site were added when TCR cDNA was made by 5'RACE template switching. TCRdb independently ran MiXCR on the 5' RACE reads; one entry per CDR3 protein. In the table there are hundreds of thousands of distinct CDR3 sequences, just over 20% of which are singletons. Only a few counts were recorded for this clonotype. Its matching antigen is unknown. Germline assignment: CDR1 KGHSH and CDR2 LQKENI. The length of the CDR3 is 15 residues. The V gene end was trimmed by 3 bases and the J gene end by 0 bases; junction bases not matched to a gene: 5. This clonotype was sampled from a man aged 18 to 30 who received the YFV17D yellow fever vaccine. This sequence joins TRBV18 and TRBJ2-7, with 7 bases that match TRBD1. The input for sequencing was PBMCs, taken roughly 20 days after the first yellow fever vaccination. Written as DNA, the CDR3 is TGTGCCAGCTCACCGTACCCAGGGGGCTCCTACGAGCAGTACTTC. Translated, it gives CASSPYPGGSYEQYF.